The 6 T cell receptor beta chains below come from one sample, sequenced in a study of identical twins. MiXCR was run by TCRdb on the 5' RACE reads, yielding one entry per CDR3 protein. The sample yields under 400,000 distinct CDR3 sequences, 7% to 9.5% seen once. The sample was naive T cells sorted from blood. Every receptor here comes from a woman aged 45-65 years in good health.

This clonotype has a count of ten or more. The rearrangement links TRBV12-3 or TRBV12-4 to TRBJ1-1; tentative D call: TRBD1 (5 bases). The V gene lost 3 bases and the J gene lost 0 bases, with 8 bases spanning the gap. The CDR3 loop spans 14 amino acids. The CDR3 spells CASSLGDLNTEAFF. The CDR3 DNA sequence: TGTGCCAGCAGTTTGGGGGATCTGAACACTGAAGCTTTCTTT.

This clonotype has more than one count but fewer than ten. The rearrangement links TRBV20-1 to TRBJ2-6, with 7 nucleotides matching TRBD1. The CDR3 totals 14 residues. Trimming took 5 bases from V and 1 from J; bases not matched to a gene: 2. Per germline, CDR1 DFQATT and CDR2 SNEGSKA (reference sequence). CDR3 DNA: TGCAGTGCTCACAGGGGTTCTGGGGCCAACGTCCTGACTTTC. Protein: CSAHRGSGANVLTF.

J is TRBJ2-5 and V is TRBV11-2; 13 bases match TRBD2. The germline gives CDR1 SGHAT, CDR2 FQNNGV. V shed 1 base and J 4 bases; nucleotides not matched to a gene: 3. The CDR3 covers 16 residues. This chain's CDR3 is CASSLGGLAGAETQYF. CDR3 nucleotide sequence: TGTGCCAGCAGCTTAGGAGGACTAGCGGGAGCAGAGACCCAGTACTTC.

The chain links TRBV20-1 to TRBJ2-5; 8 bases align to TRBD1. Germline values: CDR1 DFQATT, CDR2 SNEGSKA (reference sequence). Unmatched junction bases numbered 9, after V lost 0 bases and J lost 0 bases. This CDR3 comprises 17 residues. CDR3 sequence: CSARDPLRTGHQETQYF. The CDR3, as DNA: TGCAGTGCTAGAGACCCTTTGCGGACAGGGCACCAAGAGACCCAGTACTTC.

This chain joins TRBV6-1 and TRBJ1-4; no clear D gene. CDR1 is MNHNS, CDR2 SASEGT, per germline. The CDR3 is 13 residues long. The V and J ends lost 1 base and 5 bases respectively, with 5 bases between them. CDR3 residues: CASSEVPNEKLFF. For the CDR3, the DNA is TGTGCCAGCAGTGAAGTCCCGAATGAAAAACTGTTTTTT.

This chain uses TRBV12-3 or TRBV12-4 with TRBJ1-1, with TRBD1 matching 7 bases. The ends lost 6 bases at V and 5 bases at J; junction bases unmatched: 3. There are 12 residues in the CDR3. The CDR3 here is CASRPGGTEAFF. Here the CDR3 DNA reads TGTGCCAGCAGACCAGGGGGGACTGAAGCTTTCTTT.